This TCR beta chain was documented in a study of T cells in localized non-small cell lung cancer. Sequencing was performed with immunoSEQ multiplex PCR; in TCRdb, only in-frame clones are kept and a portion is missing. The table shows 40,000 to 60,000 clones, with about 87% occurring only once. The CDR3 runs 16 residues. J gave up 0 bases and V 4 bases, and 7 bases lay outside the gene matches. Germline loops: CDR1 SGHRS, CDR2 YFSETQ. In the case of this clone: Its antigen is currently unknown.

Overall study findings and caveats: There was an association of higher blood T cell density with longer overall survival. In uninvolved adjacent lung, T cell clonality reached its highest value, exceeding tumor.

This TCR derives from a female donor with stage II lung adenocarcinoma. The chain employs TRBV5-1 and TRBJ1-3, with TRBD1 identical over 7 bases. Here the sequenced sample was PBMCs, taken before any cancer treatment. The CDR3 nucleotides read TGCGCCAGCAGCCTAGGACAGGAACTCTCTGGAAACACCATATATTTT. It specifies CASSLGQELSGNTIYF.